Each of the 4 T cell receptor beta chains below was sequenced from the same sample in a study of human versus mouse CDR3 diversity and MHC coevolution. The assay was immunoSEQ multiplex PCR, and TCRdb's table has in-frame clones only and misses some. The table shows 60,000 or so clones, with about 93% occurring only once. The sequenced sample consisted of naive CD4+ T cells from blood. Subset denoted: CD45RO-negative CD62L-positive naive CD4 T cells. These receptors originate from a person in their sixties or seventies in good health.

The V gene is TRBV5-1, the J gene TRBJ2-2; D is ambiguous. V shed 0 bases and J shed 4 bases, with 7 bases lying between them. Per germline, CDR1 SGHRS and CDR2 YFSETQ. CDR3 length: 14 amino acids. The CDR3 loop is CASSLVQSTGELFF. CDR3 coding DNA: TGCGCCAGCAGCTTGGTACAGTCCACCGGGGAGCTGTTTTTT.

J is TRBJ2-1 and V is TRBV11-2, with 13 bases that match TRBD2. Germline V gives CDR1 SGHAT, CDR2 FQNNGV. With 6 bases clipped from V and 8 bases from J, the junction kept 7 bases outside the gene matches. The CDR3 consists of 15 residues. The chain's CDR3 is CASRRTSGSNYEQFF. The CDR3 nucleotides read TGTGCCAGCAGACGGACTAGCGGGAGTAACTATGAGCAGTTCTTC.

The chain employs TRBV7-9 and TRBJ2-2; a possible D gene is TRBD1 (6 bases). Trimming stripped 7 bases from V and 4 bases from J, with 16 bases between. The CDR3 spans 15 residues. CDR1 and CDR2 from the germline V gene are SEHNR and FQNEAQ (reference sequence). In DNA, the CDR3 is TGTGCCAGCAACGGGGACACCGCGACCACCGGGGAGCTGTTTTTT. This gives the protein CASNGDTATTGELFF.

J is TRBJ2-5 and V is TRBV18, with 7 bases matching TRBD2. J lost 7 bases, V lost 0 bases, and 5 bases had no gene match. CDR1 is KGHSH and CDR2 is LQKENI in the germline V gene. CDR3 length: 14 residues. The CDR3 DNA follows: TGTGCCAGCTCACCACCGGAGCGGGATGGGACCCAGTACTTC. Amino acids: CASSPPERDGTQYF.